A single TCR beta chain is shown here with its context. The antigen is unknown. The stimulus was lysate of CMV-infected fibroblasts, approximately 9.6 ug/mL. Sorted nonresponding memory CD4+ T cells were CD40L-negative, CD69-negative, CD45RO-high. For at least 4 years, plasma HIV-1 RNA was undetectable (<50 copies/mL). Before stimulation, PBMCs underwent CD8+ T cell depletion. The sample originates from a study of persistence of HIV-infected CD4 T cells. Findings and limits, study-wide: TCRbeta richness was lower in CMV- and Gag-responding cells than in anti-CD3/anti-CD28-responding cells. Antigen-responding cells were enriched for degenerate expanded CDR3beta sequences.

The immunoSEQ assay was version 4, run in survey mode. Clones were sequenced by immunoSEQ multiplex PCR, and TCRdb holds only the in-frame ones, with some missing. The data contain roughly 41,000 clones, 75% to 90% of them singletons. V was shortened by 2 bases and J by 2 bases, with 8 bases between the two germline ends. Germline CDR1 is SGHNT and CDR2 is YYREEE (reference sequence). The CDR3 is 14 amino acids. The rearrangement joins TRBV5-4 to TRBJ1-3; TRBD1 might be the D (5 bases). The receptor was isolated from an adult man with HIV who was CMV-seropositive. Sequencing used CD4+ T cells sorted from PBMCs after approximately 18-hour stimulation, obtained from a patient who received antiretroviral therapy. The CDR3 region has the DNA TGTGCCAGCAGCTTAATGGGGGCTGGAAACACCATATATTTT. Protein sequence: CASSLMGAGNTIYF. Looking up the rest from reference TRBV5-4 and TRBJ1-3 gives the full variable domain: ETGVTQSPTHLIKTRGQQVTLRCSSQSGHNTVSWYQQALGQGPQFIFQYYREEENGRGNFPPRFSGLQFPNYSSELNVNALELDDSALYLCASSLMGAGNTIYFGEGSWLTVV.